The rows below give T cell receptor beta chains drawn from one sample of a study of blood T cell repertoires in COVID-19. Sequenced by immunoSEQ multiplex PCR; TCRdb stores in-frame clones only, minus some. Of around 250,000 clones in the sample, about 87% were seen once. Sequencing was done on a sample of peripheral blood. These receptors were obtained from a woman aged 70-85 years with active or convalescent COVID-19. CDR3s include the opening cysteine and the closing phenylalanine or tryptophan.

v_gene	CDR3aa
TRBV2	CASSDGQLNQPQHF
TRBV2	CASSEWLTDTQYF
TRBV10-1	CASSGAGATDTQYF
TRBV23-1	CASSQLEGCYGYTF
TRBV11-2	CASSIGTRPGDTQYF
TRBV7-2	CASSPQGAGGTEAFF
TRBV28	CASSGYVDGRSLPYEQYF
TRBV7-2	CASSKRGGNQPQHF
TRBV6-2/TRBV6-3	CASSAGKGGPGTQYF
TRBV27	CASSYDRGQLTF
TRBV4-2	CASSKRGSSQETQYF
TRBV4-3	CASSQLRDINEKLFF
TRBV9	CASSVGLAASNTGELFF
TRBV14	CASSTRGPTGTDTQYF
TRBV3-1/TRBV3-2	CASSQTGQMNTEAFF
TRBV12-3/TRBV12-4	CASSTTGADTQYF
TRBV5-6	CASSLGQGGNEQFF
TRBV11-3	CASSSGVRGAVDTQYF
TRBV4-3	CASSQDFGDRFYEQYF
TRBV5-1	CASSPDSPTGELFF
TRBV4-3	CASSQEGARGNTIYF
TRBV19	CASSIGGTAANEKLFF
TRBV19	CASSPRGQGASNEKLFF
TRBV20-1	CSASGAYGNQPQHF
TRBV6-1	CASSERGGLEAFF
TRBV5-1	CASSLKAVEGQGIYGYTF
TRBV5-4	CASRGGVGETQYF
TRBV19	CAGSTPPLHF
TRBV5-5	CASSLGGSYGGYTF
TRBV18	CASSPTGQPNSPLHF
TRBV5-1	CASSLEGDSEAFF
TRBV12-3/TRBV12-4	CASSLDKGGSAFF
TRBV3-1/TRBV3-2	CASSQRGQVKLFF
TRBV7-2	CASSLGSGRGHEQFF
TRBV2	CASSLAVAGELFF
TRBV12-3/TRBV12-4	CASSLGGGRYF
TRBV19	CASSMGQGIGGYTF
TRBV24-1	CATSDPRQVGNQPQHF
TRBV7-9	CASSLAGTGANQPQHF
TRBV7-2	CASSRDGIDYGYTF
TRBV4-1	CASSQGDDRLAGELFF
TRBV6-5	CASLSGTGLSETQYF
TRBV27	CASSLSGGSGQPQHF
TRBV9	CASSVEGANTEAFF
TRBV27	CASSPARTYEQYF
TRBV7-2	CASKEGGSLLEAFF
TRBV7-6	CASSLKGTSGGPYNEQFF
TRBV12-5	CASGYNRGEENGYTF